These 21 T cell receptor beta chains were all obtained from the same sample, sequenced in a study of Ad26.COV2.S vaccination and SARS-CoV-2 variants. Treatment defined: some 20 received Ad26.COV2.S at low or high dose, single or two shots; about 5 received placebo; per-sample allocation not given. After the first vaccine or placebo injection, samples were drawn on day 63. Method: immunoSEQ multiplex PCR; TCRdb's copy keeps in-frame clones and lacks some. The sample has some 410,000 clones, around 92% seen once; the top ten hold over 1.5%. The sample was peripheral blood, taken in a trial of Ad26.COV2.S vaccine versus placebo. These receptors all stem from a person aged 18-60 years who received the Ad26.COV2.S COVID-19 vaccine or a placebo.

The genes are TRBV5-1 and TRBJ2-7; TRBD1 might be the D (6 bases). CDR1 is SGHRS and CDR2 is YFSETQ in the germline V gene. The V end lost 7 bases, the J end lost 2 bases, and 19 bases lay between the germline ends. CDR3 length: 15 residues. CDR3 amino acids: CASGRGGTSTYEQYF. CDR3 nucleotide sequence: TGCGCCAGCGGCCGAGGTGGGACAAGCACCTACGAGCAGTACTTC.

This chain connects TRBV7-2 to TRBJ1-2, with no clear D. Germline V gives CDR1 SGHTA, CDR2 FQGNSA. V lost 2 bases and J lost 6, with 10 bases in between. The CDR3 covers 13 residues. The CDR3 reads CASSLLAADGYTF. CDR3 nucleotides: TGTGCCAGCAGCTTATTGGCAGCAGATGGCTACACCTTC.

The V call is TRBV29-1, the J call TRBJ1-2; weak D call: TRBD1 (5 bases). The CDR3 length is 13 residues. The germline CDR1 and CDR2 sequences are SQVTM and ANQGSEA. V gave up 6 bases and J gave up 3 bases, with 14 bases separating them. This CDR3 reads CSVARVGDYGYTF. CDR3 DNA sequence: TGCAGCGTGGCCAGGGTAGGGGACTATGGCTACACCTTC.

The rearrangement links TRBV6-1 to TRBJ1-2; D remains ambiguous. V dropped 1 base and J dropped 8 bases, with 17 bases sitting between them. The length of the CDR3 is 15 residues. Germline V lookup: CDR1 MNHNS, CDR2 SASEGT. The CDR3 reads CASSEVISGMGGYTF. The CDR3 bases are TGTGCCAGCAGTGAAGTTATTTCCGGTATGGGAGGCTACACCTTC.

The chain joins TRBV10-3 to TRBJ1-2; the D gene is possibly TRBD1 (6 bases). The length of the CDR3 is 14 residues. V shed 10 bases and J shed 5 bases, with 20 bases lying between them. Germline V CDR1 and CDR2: ENHRY, SYGVKD. CDR3 in DNA: TGTGCCACCTGGACAGACCTCGCAGGATATGGCTACACCTTC. This sequence encodes CATWTDLAGYGYTF.

V usage is TRBV3-1 (or the pseudogene TRBV3-2) and J usage is TRBJ1-4, with TRBD1 as a possible D gene (5 bases). The germline gives CDR1 LGHDT, CDR2 YNNKEL (reference sequence). The CDR3 covers 13 residues. V was pared by 7 bases and J by 8 bases, with 14 bases between. CDR3 nucleotides: TGTGCCAGCACCGCGTCTGGGGGGGAAAAACTGTTTTTT. Its protein product is CASTASGGEKLFF.

V and J are TRBV11-3 and TRBJ2-5; 8 nucleotides agree with TRBD2. Germline V gene sequence: CDR1 SGHNT, CDR2 YENEEA. This CDR3 has 16 amino acids. V shed 5 bases and J 5 bases; nucleotides not matched to a gene: 13. The CDR3 reads CASSPSGRGGLETQYF. The CDR3 DNA reads as TGTGCCAGCAGCCCGAGCGGTCGGGGGGGTTTGGAGACCCAGTACTTC.

The chain uses TRBV19 and TRBJ1-5, with D hard to call. Trimming removed 10 bases at V and 2 bases at J, with 9 bases between. Per the germline V gene, CDR1 is LNHDA and CDR2 is SQIVND (reference sequence). The CDR3 loop spans 12 amino acids. CDR3 DNA: TGTGCCACCACCCCAGGCAATCAGCCCCAGCATTTT. Translated, it gives CATTPGNQPQHF.

The V gene is TRBV28, the J gene TRBJ2-1, with 9 bases matching TRBD2. Per the germline V gene, CDR1 is MDHEN and CDR2 is SYDVKM. V gave up 2 bases and J gave up 4 bases; unmatched junction bases: 3. CDR3 length: 15 amino acids. The CDR3 here is CASSLAGGNYNEQFF. The CDR3 coding sequence is TGTGCCAGCAGTTTAGCGGGGGGGAATTACAATGAGCAGTTCTTC.

This chain links TRBV4-1 with TRBJ1-1; D not certain. The germline V gene has CDR1 MGHRA and CDR2 YSYEKL. Trimming took off 1 base at V and 8 bases at J, with 14 bases between the two ends. The CDR3 sequence is 14 residues long. The chain's CDR3 is CASSQGNGNREAFF. For the CDR3, the DNA is TGCGCCAGCAGCCAAGGGAACGGGAACCGAGAAGCTTTCTTT.

The V and J genes are TRBV3-1 (or the pseudogene TRBV3-2) and TRBJ2-1, with 8 nucleotides matching TRBD1. The CDR3 has 20 amino acids. Germline V gene data show CDR1 as LGHDT and CDR2 as YNNKEL (reference sequence). V lost 3 bases to trimming and J lost 5 bases; unmatched junction nucleotides: 21. This chain's CDR3 is CASSQPRQGKVSFRDNEQFF. For the CDR3, the DNA is TGTGCCAGCAGCCAGCCCCGACAGGGGAAGGTCTCGTTCAGGGACAATGAGCAGTTCTTC.

V gene TRBV5-6 combines with J gene TRBJ2-2; unclear D gene. Germline CDR1 reads SGHDT; CDR2 reads YYEEEE. CDR3 length equals 14 residues. The germline V and J ends were trimmed by 2 bases and 5 bases, with 10 bases remaining between them. The CDR3 is CASSLIAGTGELFF. As DNA, the CDR3 is TGTGCCAGCAGCTTAATAGCAGGTACCGGGGAGCTGTTTTTT. Using reference TRBV5-6 and TRBJ2-2 for the parts outside the CDR3, the full variable domain is DAGVTQSPTHLIKTRGQQVTLRCSPKSGHDTVSWYQQALGQGPQFIFQYYEEEERQRGNFPDRFSGHQFPNYSSELNVNALLLGDSALYLCASSLIAGTGELFFGEGSRLTVL.

This chain joins TRBV6-4 and TRBJ2-1; 7 bases match TRBD2. V shed 5 bases and J 9 bases; nucleotides not matched to a gene: 13. The CDR3 spans 15 residues. CDR1 is MRHNA and CDR2 is SNTAGT in the germline V gene. CDR3 sequence reads: CASSRESGVRGEQFF. The CDR3 region has the DNA TGTGCCAGCAGTCGAGAAAGCGGGGTCCGTGGTGAGCAGTTCTTC.

The chain carries TRBV4-2 and TRBJ2-3, with D perhaps given as TRBD1 or TRBD2 (5 bases each). V lost 4 bases to trimming and J lost 8 bases, with 10 bases between them. This CDR3 is built from 12 residues. The V gene's germline CDR1 is LGHNA and CDR2 YNFKEQ. The CDR3 here is CASSPGAGTQYF. CDR3 DNA: TGTGCCAGCAGCCCCGGGGCGGGTACGCAGTATTTT.

To note about this clone: Sequence at one end of the junction differs from germline and may be a read error. The chain couples TRBV9 to TRBJ2-7; TRBD1 agrees at 7 bases. The CDR3 has 13 amino acids. Germline V gene data show CDR1 as SGDLS and CDR2 as YYNGEE. The CDR3 here is CASSFGTDYEQYF. CDR3 nucleotide sequence: TGTGCTAGCAGCTTCGGGACAGACTACGAGCAGTACTTC.

The V and J genes are TRBV7-2 and TRBJ1-3; D remains ambiguous. Germline assignment: CDR1 SGHTA and CDR2 FQGNSA. V shed 1 base and J shed 8 bases, with 9 bases lying between them. The CDR3 totals 13 residues. In DNA form, the CDR3 reads TGTGCCAGCAGCTTAGTATCTGCGGACACCATATATTTT. This translates into CASSLVSADTIYF.

The J gene is TRBJ2-7, the V gene TRBV3-1 (or the pseudogene TRBV3-2); D is unresolved. Trimming pared 2 bases from V and 5 bases from J, leaving 13 bases between. There are 14 residues in the CDR3. Germline V gene sequence: CDR1 LGHDT, CDR2 YNNKEL (reference sequence). The CDR3 DNA sequence: TGTGCCAGCAGCCAATGGACCGCGGCGGACGAGCAGTACTTC. This gives the protein CASSQWTAADEQYF.

The V gene is TRBV18, the J gene TRBJ1-2; D is ambiguous. V shed 6 bases and J shed 6 bases, with 17 bases lying between them. Germline lookup yields CDR1 KGHSH and CDR2 LQKENI. This CDR3 is built from 14 residues. The CDR3 coding sequence is TGTGCCAGCTCGGTCGAACACATTGGTCATGGCTACACCTTC. Translating gives CASSVEHIGHGYTF.

This rearrangement joins TRBV5-1 to TRBJ1-4; TRBD1 might be the D (5 bases). The V gene lost 3 bases and the J gene lost 8 bases, with 11 bases spanning the gap. The CDR3 consists of 13 residues. Per germline, CDR1 SGHRS and CDR2 YFSETQ. The CDR3 protein is CASSSLGGEKLFF. In nucleotides, the CDR3 is TGCGCCAGCAGCTCCCTGGGGGGGGAAAAACTGTTTTTT.

This sequence joins TRBV25-1 and TRBJ1-2, with 9 bases aligning to TRBD1. CDR3 length: 15 residues. The J segment lost 2 bases and the V segment lost 6 bases, leaving 7 bases of the junction unmatched. Germline CDR1 MGHDK, CDR2 SYGVNS. CDR3 sequence: CASSLGGTGNYGYTF. Written as DNA, the CDR3 is TGTGCCAGCAGCCTAGGCGGGACAGGGAACTATGGCTACACCTTC.

This chain joins TRBV7-9 and TRBJ1-3, with D maybe TRBD1 (5 bases). This CDR3 has 15 amino acids. Between the trimmed V and J ends, which lost 7 bases and 0 bases, there was a span of 13 bases. CDR1 is SEHNR and CDR2 is FQNEAQ in the germline V gene (reference sequence). The CDR3 DNA reads as TGTGCCAGCAAGGGGACGTTAAGCTCTGGAAACACCATATATTTT. This codes for CASKGTLSSGNTIYF.